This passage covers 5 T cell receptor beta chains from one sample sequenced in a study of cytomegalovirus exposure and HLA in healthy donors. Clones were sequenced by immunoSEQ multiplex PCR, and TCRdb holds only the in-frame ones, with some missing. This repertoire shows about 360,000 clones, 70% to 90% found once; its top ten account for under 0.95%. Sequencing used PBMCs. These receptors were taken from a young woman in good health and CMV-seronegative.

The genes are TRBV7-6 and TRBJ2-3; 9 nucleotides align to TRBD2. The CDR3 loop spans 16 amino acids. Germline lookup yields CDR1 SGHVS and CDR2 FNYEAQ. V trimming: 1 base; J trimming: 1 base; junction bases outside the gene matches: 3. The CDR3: CASSLGVAGGTDTQYF. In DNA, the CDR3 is TGTGCCAGCAGCTTAGGGGTAGCGGGAGGCACAGATACGCAGTATTTT.

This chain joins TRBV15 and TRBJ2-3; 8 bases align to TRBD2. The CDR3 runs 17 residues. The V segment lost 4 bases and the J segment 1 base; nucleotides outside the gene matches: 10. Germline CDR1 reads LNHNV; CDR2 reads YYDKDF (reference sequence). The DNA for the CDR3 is TGTGCCACCAGCAAGAGCCCGGCGGGAGGCGGCACAGATACGCAGTATTTT. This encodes CATSKSPAGGGTDTQYF.

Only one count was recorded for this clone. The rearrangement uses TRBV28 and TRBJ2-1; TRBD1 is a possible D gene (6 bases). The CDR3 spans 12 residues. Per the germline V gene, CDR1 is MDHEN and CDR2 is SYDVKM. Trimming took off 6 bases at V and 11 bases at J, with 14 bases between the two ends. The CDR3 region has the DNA TGTGCCAGCAGCCCCATACAGGGAAAGCAGTTCTTC. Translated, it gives CASSPIQGKQFF.

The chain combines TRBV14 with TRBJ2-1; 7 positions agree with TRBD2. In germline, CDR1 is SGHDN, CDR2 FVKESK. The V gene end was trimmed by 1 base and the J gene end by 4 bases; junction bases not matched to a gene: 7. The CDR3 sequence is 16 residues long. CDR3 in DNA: TGTGCCAGCAGCCAAGGGAGAGCGGGGACTTACAATGAGCAGTTCTTC. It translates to CASSQGRAGTYNEQFF.

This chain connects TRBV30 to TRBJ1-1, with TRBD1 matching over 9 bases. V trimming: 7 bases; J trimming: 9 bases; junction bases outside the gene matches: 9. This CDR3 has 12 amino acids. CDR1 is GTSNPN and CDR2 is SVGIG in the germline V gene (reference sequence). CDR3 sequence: CASNRGPLKAFF. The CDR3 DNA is TGTGCCTCAAACAGGGGGCCACTAAAAGCTTTCTTT.